These T cell receptor beta chains were read from a single sample in a study of shared clonotypes between healthy human individuals. Sequencing used immunoSEQ multiplex PCR; TCRdb keeps in-frame clones, though not all of them. The sample has hundreds of thousands of clones, roughly 78% seen once. Sequenced: memory CD4+ T cells sorted from blood. The receptors here all came from a woman younger than 45 in good health. CDR3s include the opening cysteine and the closing phenylalanine or tryptophan. The D gene is left open where the match is weak. Size values are once, few and many counts, or a class for expanded clones, and some rows have none.

abundance,d_gene,j_gene,len,v_gene,CDR3aa,CDR3nt
once,-,TRBJ2-1,16,TRBV11-1,CASSSSGFSSYNEQFF,TGTGCCAGCAGCTCTTCAGGATTCAGCTCCTACAATGAGCAGTTCTTC
-,TRBD1,TRBJ1-5,14,TRBV27,CASRTGFSNQPQHF,TGTGCCAGTCGGACAGGCTTTAGCAATCAGCCCCAGCATTTT
-,TRBD1,TRBJ1-5,14,TRBV6-5,CATKGTGVNQPQHF,TGTGCCACTAAAGGGACAGGGGTTAATCAGCCCCAGCATTTT
-,-,TRBJ2-6,13,TRBV6-6,CASDLSGANVLTF,TGTGCCAGCGATCTCTCTGGGGCCAACGTCCTGACTTTC
-,TRBD2,TRBJ2-2,17,TRBV18,CASSPTRGSVDTGELFF,TGTGCCAGCTCACCGACTCGCGGGAGCGTGGACACCGGGGAGCTGTTTTTT
-,-,TRBJ2-3,14,TRBV2,CASTSAASTDTQYF,TGTGCCAGCACGTCGGCAGCTAGCACAGATACGCAGTATTTT
few,-,TRBJ2-4,17,TRBV5-1,CASSRGLRAADRDIQYF,TGCGCCAGCAGCCGAGGGCTAAGGGCAGCGGATAGGGACATTCAGTACTTC
-,-,TRBJ2-3,15,TRBV5-8,CASSFLSLLADTQYF,TGTGCCAGCAGCTTTCTATCCTTGTTAGCAGATACGCAGTATTTT
few,TRBD1,TRBJ1-5,13,TRBV7-9,CASSLQGNQPQHF,TGTGCCAGCAGCCTACAGGGGAATCAGCCCCAGCATTTT
-,-,TRBJ1-2,13,TRBV28,CASRLVSHYGYTF,TGTGCCAGCAGGTTGGTCAGCCACTATGGCTACACCTTC
few,-,TRBJ2-3,13,TRBV11-2,CASSLVSFEGQYF,TGTGCCAGCAGCTTAGTGAGTTTCGAAGGGCAGTATTTT
-,-,TRBJ1-4,11,TRBV2,CASSDYEKLFF,TGTGCCAGCAGTGATTATGAAAAACTGTTTTTT
once,-,TRBJ1-3,14,TRBV5-1,CASSLIPGGNTIYF,TGCGCCAGCAGCTTGATTCCGGGAGGAAACACCATATATTTT
-,TRBD1,TRBJ2-7,13,TRBV6-5,CASSRDRAVVQYF,TGTGCCAGCAGTCGGGACAGGGCCGTAGTGCAGTACTTC
-,TRBD1,TRBJ2-7,14,TRBV7-8,CASSLLGQVYEQYF,TGTGCCAGCAGCTTGCTTGGACAGGTCTACGAGCAGTACTTC
-,-,TRBJ2-5,14,TRBV6-5,CASSPRVAWETQYF,TGTGCCAGCAGCCCAAGGGTAGCTTGGGAGACCCAGTACTTC
-,-,TRBJ1-2,14,TRBV28,CASSSGAGNYGYTF,TGTGCCAGCAGTTCGGGAGCAGGCAACTATGGCTACACCTTC
-,-,TRBJ2-2,14,TRBV11-2,CASSFDRNTGELFF,TGTGCCAGCAGCTTCGACAGGAACACCGGGGAGCTGTTTTTT
-,-,TRBJ1-5,14,TRBV30,CAWSVAGGGQPQHF,TGTGCCTGGAGTGTAGCCGGGGGGGGGCAGCCCCAGCATTTT
many,TRBD1,TRBJ2-7,13,TRBV10-3,CAISESTGGEQYF,TGTGCCATCAGTGAGTCTACAGGGGGCGAGCAGTACTTC
-,-,TRBJ1-5,13,TRBV19,CASSIGVNQPQHF,TGTGCCAGTAGTATCGGGGTTAATCAGCCCCAGCATTTT
-,TRBD2,TRBJ2-7,16,TRBV23-1,CASSQSASGSCHEQYF,TGCGCCAGCAGTCAATCGGCTAGCGGGAGTTGCCACGAGCAGTACTTC
-,-,TRBJ2-7,13,TRBV10-1,CASSNDKRGEQYF,TGCGCCAGCAGTAACGACAAGAGGGGCGAGCAGTACTTC
-,TRBD2,TRBJ2-7,18,TRBV4-2,CASSQGGGLAANSYEQYF,TGTGCCAGCAGCCAAGGCGGGGGGCTAGCGGCTAACTCCTACGAGCAGTACTTC
-,-,TRBJ2-7,10,TRBV9,CASSGYEQYF,TGTGCCAGCAGCGGCTACGAGCAGTACTTC
few,-,TRBJ2-7,16,TRBV7-6,CASSLALGSGHYEQYF,TGTGCCAGCAGCTTAGCGCTCGGTAGCGGCCACTACGAGCAGTACTTC
few,-,TRBJ2-2,15,TRBV7-9,CASSLEWRSTGELFF,TGTGCCAGCAGCTTGGAATGGCGGAGCACCGGGGAGCTGTTTTTT
few,-,TRBJ1-1,17,TRBV18,CASSPKGIGGVNTEAFF,TGTGCCAGCTCACCAAAAGGGATCGGGGGGGTGAACACTGAAGCTTTCTTT
-,-,TRBJ2-3,16,TRBV6-6,CASSYSGRFGTDTQYF,TGTGCCAGCAGTTACTCAGGGCGGTTTGGCACAGATACGCAGTATTTT
-,TRBD1,TRBJ1-1,15,TRBV11-1,CASSLPATGATEAFF,TGTGCCAGCAGCTTACCCGCGACAGGGGCCACTGAAGCTTTCTTT
-,-,TRBJ1-1,12,TRBV30,CAWQPGESGSFF,TGTGCCTGGCAACCAGGGGAAAGTGGATCTTTCTTT
-,-,TRBJ2-5,14,TRBV5-1,CASSLGAGQETQYF,TGCGCCAGCAGCTTGGGGGCAGGGCAAGAGACCCAGTACTTC
-,-,TRBJ1-1,11,TRBV20-1,CSATANTEAFF,TGCAGTGCTACTGCGAACACTGAAGCTTTCTTT
-,TRBD1,TRBJ2-7,14,TRBV18,CASSRQGETYEQYF,TGTGCCAGCTCACGCCAGGGGGAGACCTACGAGCAGTACTTC
-,-,TRBJ1-2,14,TRBV11-2,CASSPQTGDGGYTF,TGTGCCAGCAGCCCCCAGACCGGGGACGGGGGCTACACCTTC
-,-,TRBJ2-7,13,TRBV29-1,CSVEGTTGTLQYF,TGCAGCGTTGAAGGGACCACCGGGACACTGCAGTACTTC
-,TRBD1,TRBJ2-7,17,TRBV5-4,CASSKRPTGFDFYEQYF,TGTGCCAGCAGCAAACGCCCGACAGGGTTCGACTTCTACGAGCAGTACTTC
-,-,TRBJ2-2,13,TRBV28,CASRHFNTGELFF,TGTGCCAGTCGGCATTTCAACACCGGGGAGCTGTTTTTT
-,TRBD1,TRBJ1-5,18,TRBV23-1,CASSQSGTGEAWYQPQHF,TGCGCCAGCAGTCAATCCGGGACAGGGGAAGCGTGGTACCAGCCCCAGCATTTT
-,TRBD1,TRBJ2-3,15,TRBV28,CASGAAGQGTDTQYF,TGTGCCAGCGGGGCGGCGGGACAGGGAACAGATACGCAGTATTTT
-,TRBD2,TRBJ2-3,16,TRBV30,CACQNPTSGYTETQYF,TGTGCCTGTCAAAATCCCACTAGCGGCTACACAGAGACGCAGTATTTT
-,-,TRBJ2-7,16,TRBV5-6,CASSLYARYSSYEQYF,TGTGCCAGCAGCTTGTATGCGCGTTACTCCTCCTACGAGCAGTACTTC
few,-,TRBJ2-7,14,TRBV18,CASSPGTNIHEQYF,TGTGCCAGCTCACCCGGGACGAATATCCACGAGCAGTACTTC
-,-,TRBJ1-5,13,TRBV5-1,CASSPTGVGPQHF,TGCGCCAGCAGCCCGACGGGCGTAGGGCCCCAGCATTTT
-,-,TRBJ1-4,14,TRBV5-3,CARPRTVSMSKLFF,TGTGCCAGGCCCAGGACAGTATCAATGAGCAAACTGTTTTTT
-,TRBD1,TRBJ1-4,16,TRBV5-4,CASSFSLGTGPEKLFF,TGTGCCAGCAGCTTTAGCCTCGGGACAGGACCGGAAAAACTGTTTTTT
-,-,TRBJ1-3,15,TRBV18,CASSPTEYSGNTIYF,TGTGCCAGCTCACCCACAGAATACTCTGGAAACACCATATATTTT
-,-,TRBJ1-1,12,TRBV28,CASSLPGGSAFF,TGTGCCAGCAGTTTGCCCGGGGGGAGTGCTTTCTTT
-,-,TRBJ2-7,13,TRBV6-5,CASSERFSYEQYF,TGTGCCAGCAGCGAACGCTTTTCGTACGAGCAGTACTTC
-,-,TRBJ2-1,15,TRBV2,CASNSDYHSYNEQFF,TGTGCCAGCAACTCGGACTATCACTCCTACAATGAGCAGTTCTTC
-,-,TRBJ1-5,14,TRBV18,CASSPWDLDQPQHF,TGTGCCAGCTCACCATGGGACCTGGATCAGCCCCAGCATTTT
-,TRBD1,TRBJ1-4,13,TRBV5-1,CASSGGQEEKLFF,TGCGCCAGCAGCGGGGGACAGGAGGAAAAACTGTTTTTT
once,-,TRBJ1-1,12,TRBV11-2,CASSLVGGRAFF,TGTGCCAGCAGCTTAGTAGGGGGGAGAGCTTTCTTT
-,-,TRBJ2-7,15,TRBV6-1,CASSEEGGYWYEQYF,TGTGCCAGCAGTGAAGAAGGAGGGTATTGGTACGAGCAGTACTTC
-,-,TRBJ1-1,13,TRBV6-6,CASITRQNTEAFF,TGTGCCAGCATTACCAGACAGAACACTGAAGCTTTCTTT
-,-,TRBJ2-3,14,TRBV5-1,CASSSGQTADTQYF,TGCGCCAGCAGCTCAGGACAGACCGCAGATACGCAGTATTTT
-,-,TRBJ1-6,15,TRBV19,CASSAGQQHNSPLHF,TGTGCCAGTAGTGCAGGACAGCAGCATAATTCACCCCTCCACTTT
-,TRBD2,TRBJ2-1,17,TRBV11-2,CASSYTSGFDSYNEQFF,TGTGCCAGCAGCTACACTAGCGGGTTTGACTCCTACAATGAGCAGTTCTTC
-,TRBD1,TRBJ2-7,12,TRBV29-1,CSVITGTGEQYF,TGCAGCGTGATAACCGGGACAGGGGAGCAGTACTTC